These T cell receptor beta chains were read from a single sample in a study of OX40 agonist ivuxolimab in advanced cancers. Libraries were prepared by immunoSEQ multiplex PCR; TCRdb keeps only in-frame clonotypes and omits some of them. The repertoire holds 50,000 to 65,000 clones, with roughly 89% as singletons. The sequences come from CD4+ or CD8+ T cells sorted from blood, collected in a trial of the OX40 agonist ivuxolimab. The receptor set was obtained from an adult with an advanced solid tumor such as melanoma, head and neck, liver or kidney cancer. The conserved cysteine and the conserved F or W are not part of the CDR3 here. The order of the fields is V gene, CDR3 protein.

V gene: TRBV27; CDR3 protein: ASSWRQGIGSPLH
V gene: TRBV10-3; CDR3 protein: AISESLAGPVV
V gene: TRBV30; CDR3 protein: AWSGGQFGYT
V gene: TRBV5-8; CDR3 protein: ASSLELDLAGGTDTQY
V gene: TRBV7-8; CDR3 protein: ASSLGGGLGLGEQY
V gene: TRBV27; CDR3 protein: ASSETGTSGSYEQY
V gene: TRBV28; CDR3 protein: ASSSSGSEAF
V gene: TRBV7-2; CDR3 protein: ASSLQRGRWETQY
V gene: TRBV11-3; CDR3 protein: ASSSRDRDYGYT
V gene: TRBV6-1; CDR3 protein: ASTKAGTGGNEQF
V gene: TRBV6-6; CDR3 protein: ASSYDPSGANVLT
V gene: TRBV11-2; CDR3 protein: ASSKSGGNTIY
V gene: TRBV7-2; CDR3 protein: ASSFSGTGEAYGYT
V gene: TRBV5-1; CDR3 protein: ASSLAPGGDGYT
V gene: TRBV18; CDR3 protein: ASSGDTQY
V gene: TRBV13; CDR3 protein: ASSLYGGNTEAF
V gene: TRBV11-2; CDR3 protein: ASRAQTTDTQY
V gene: TRBV7-9; CDR3 protein: ASSLPPLGRAQGGELF
V gene: TRBV18; CDR3 protein: ASSRLVVGETQY
V gene: TRBV6-1; CDR3 protein: ASSLSLGITDTQY
V gene: TRBV28; CDR3 protein: ASSFRRRTNTDTQY
V gene: TRBV5-5; CDR3 protein: ASSLVLSGYREKLF
V gene: TRBV5-1; CDR3 protein: ASSLAGQLLETQY
V gene: TRBV19; CDR3 protein: ASRLTRPTSGNTIY
V gene: TRBV5-1; CDR3 protein: ASSLDGHRTDTQY
V gene: TRBV5-8; CDR3 protein: ASSFTGNSYEQY
V gene: TRBV25-1; CDR3 protein: ASFGAGMNTLH
V gene: TRBV13; CDR3 protein: ASSLGRAGNTIY
V gene: TRBV5-1; CDR3 protein: ASSLRGAQETQY
V gene: TRBV15; CDR3 protein: ATAGRLSYGYT
V gene: TRBV19; CDR3 protein: ASTEDPGETQY
V gene: TRBV5-1; CDR3 protein: ASSLAARIQETQY
V gene: TRBV18; CDR3 protein: ASSGVMSNQPQH